A single sample gave rise to the 25 T cell receptor beta chains below, sequenced in a study of shared clonotypes between healthy human individuals. The protocol was immunoSEQ multiplex PCR, while the TCRdb copy is restricted to in-frame clones and leaves out a portion. The repertoire holds hundreds of thousands of clones, with more than 70% as singletons. Material for sequencing was memory CD4+ T cells sorted from blood. The subset here: CD45RA-negative fraction. The receptors were sampled from a woman in her 30s in good health.

The V call is TRBV28, the J call TRBJ1-5, with 7 bases that match TRBD1. V shed 5 bases and J 7 bases; nucleotides not matched to a gene: 8. Germline CDR1 MDHEN, CDR2 SYDVKM. This CDR3 region has 14 residues. CDR3 DNA sequence: TGTGCCAGCAGTAAAGGACAGGTTGGGCAGCCCCAGCATTTT. This codes for CASSKGQVGQPQHF.

This rearrangement joins TRBV19 to TRBJ2-7; D is possibly TRBD2 (5 bases). CDR3 length: 14 amino acids. V shed 6 bases and J shed 0 bases, with 12 bases lying between them. CDR1 and CDR2 from the germline V gene are LNHDA and SQIVND (reference sequence). CDR3 bases: TGTGCCAGTAGCCCGGGATACATCTCCTACGAGCAGTACTTC. This gives the protein CASSPGYISYEQYF.

The rearrangement links TRBV6-1 to TRBJ2-1, with 10 nucleotides matching TRBD1. Germline loops: CDR1 MNHNS, CDR2 SASEGT. Trimming at V came to 4 bases and at J to 7 bases, leaving 7 bases not matched to a gene. The CDR3 is made up of 15 amino acids. CDR3 in DNA: TGTGCCAGCAGTGGTCGACAGGGGGCGCGGAATGAGCAGTTCTTC. This sequence encodes CASSGRQGARNEQFF.

The rearrangement joins TRBV14 to TRBJ2-2; D might be TRBD2 (5 bases). This CDR3 contains 14 residues. V lost 1 base to trimming and J lost 8 bases, with 11 bases between them. CDR1 SGHDN and CDR2 FVKESK come from the germline V gene. CDR3 residues: CASSQARRSGELFF. CDR3 nucleotides: TGTGCCAGCAGCCAAGCACGGAGGTCTGGGGAGCTGTTTTTT.

This chain joins TRBV5-4 and TRBJ2-5; 7 bases fit TRBD2. V gave up 3 bases and J gave up 1 base; unmatched junction bases: 6. CDR3 length: 15 amino acids. Germline V CDR1 and CDR2: SGHNT, YYREEE (reference sequence). Written as DNA, the CDR3 is TGTGCCAGCAGCTCCCAACTAGCGTCCCAAGAGACCCAGTACTTC. Translating it yields CASSSQLASQETQYF.

The chain joins TRBV18 to TRBJ2-7, with 9 bases matching TRBD2. Germline V gene data show CDR1 as KGHSH and CDR2 as LQKENI. This CDR3 comprises 15 residues. Unmatched junction bases numbered 3, after V lost 1 base and J lost 2 bases. CDR3 loop: CASSPQASGTYEQYF. DNA for the CDR3: TGTGCCAGCTCACCACAGGCTAGCGGGACCTACGAGCAGTACTTC.

The genes are TRBV27 and TRBJ2-7, with D tentatively TRBD2 (5 bases). Germline V gene lookup returns CDR1 MNHEY and CDR2 SMNVEV (reference sequence). The CDR3 is made up of 14 amino acids. With 5 bases removed from V and 2 bases from J, the gap between germline ends came to 13 bases. The chain's CDR3 is CASSLPRRAYEQYF. The CDR3 region has the DNA TGTGCCAGCAGTCTACCTCGGCGGGCCTACGAGCAGTACTTC.

This clone was observed at least ten times. The chain joins TRBV27 to TRBJ2-6, with TRBD1 as a possible D gene (5 bases). The CDR3 consists of 16 residues. Trimming took 8 bases from V and 4 from J, leaving 18 bases between them. The V gene's germline CDR1 is MNHEY and CDR2 SMNVEV (reference sequence). CDR3 sequence (DNA): TGTGCCAGCCGGAATATCCAGGGTACAGGGGCCAACGTCCTGACTTTC. Translating it yields CASRNIQGTGANVLTF.

The chain links TRBV19 to TRBJ2-3; D is uncertain. Germline V CDR1 and CDR2: LNHDA, SQIVND (reference sequence). This CDR3 has 13 amino acids. Deletions cut 4 bases from V and 5 bases from J, with 10 bases between. CDR3 residues: CASSTQGVDTQYF. In nucleotides, the CDR3 is TGTGCCAGTAGTACCCAAGGTGTAGATACGCAGTATTTT.

J is TRBJ2-1 and V is TRBV27, with TRBD2 identical over 9 bases. Germline CDR1 is MNHEY and CDR2 is SMNVEV (reference sequence). The CDR3 has 16 amino acids. V was pared by 4 bases and J by 8 bases, with 12 bases of the junction left unmatched. This chain's CDR3 is CASSSPGGRAVYEQFF. The CDR3 DNA reads as TGTGCCAGCAGTTCCCCCGGCGGGAGGGCCGTCTATGAGCAGTTCTTC.

This chain joins TRBV19 and TRBJ2-7; 9 bases fit TRBD1. J lost 5 bases, V lost 5 bases, and 4 bases had no gene match. This CDR3 region has 13 residues. Germline CDR1 LNHDA, CDR2 SQIVND (reference sequence). CDR3 protein: CASSSRDRDEQYF. The CDR3, as DNA: TGTGCCAGTAGTTCCCGGGACAGGGACGAGCAGTACTTC. Together with reference TRBV19 and TRBJ2-7, the CDR3 gives the full variable domain: DGGITQSPKYLFRKEGQNVTLSCEQNLNHDAMYWYRQDPGQGLRLIYYSQIVNDFQKGDIAEGYSVSREKKESFPLTVTSAQKNPTAFYLCASSSRDRDEQYFGPGTRLTVT.

This clone has a count of ten or more. The V call is TRBV11-2, the J call TRBJ1-1; a possible D gene is TRBD1 (5 bases). The CDR3 runs 13 residues. Between the trimmed V and J ends, which lost 1 base and 10 bases, there was a span of 13 bases. Germline lookup yields CDR1 SGHAT and CDR2 FQNNGV. The CDR3, as DNA: TGTGCCAGCAGCTTAGCAGGGAGAGTAGGAGCTTTCTTT. This sequence encodes CASSLAGRVGAFF.

This clone has just one count. V is TRBV6-1 and J is TRBJ2-6, with D unresolved. Germline V gives CDR1 MNHNS, CDR2 SASEGT. The germline V and J ends were trimmed by 4 bases and 4 bases, with 8 bases remaining between them. The CDR3 extends over 14 amino acids. The CDR3: CASSGARGANVLTF. The CDR3 nucleotides are TGTGCCAGCAGTGGCGCTCGAGGGGCCAACGTCCTGACTTTC.

The count of this clone is one. The rearrangement links TRBV18 to TRBJ2-1; 7 bases are shared with TRBD1. V shed 3 bases, J shed 2 bases, and the junction held 4 bases outside the gene matches. This CDR3 spans 15 amino acids. The germline gives CDR1 KGHSH, CDR2 LQKENI. CDR3: CASSPGTDPYNEQFF. CDR3 nucleotide sequence: TGTGCCAGCTCACCCGGGACAGATCCCTACAATGAGCAGTTCTTC.

This clone has only a few counts. This sequence joins TRBV7-9 and TRBJ2-3; TRBD1 might be the D (6 bases). Germline CDR1 is SEHNR and CDR2 is FQNEAQ (reference sequence). The CDR3 runs to 16 residues. The ends were cut back, 1 base at V and 1 base at J, with 12 bases in the middle. CDR3 protein: CASSLDGAGGTDTQYF. CDR3 bases: TGTGCCAGCAGCTTAGATGGGGCAGGGGGCACAGATACGCAGTATTTT.

V is TRBV5-1 and J is TRBJ1-1; D may be TRBD1 (5 bases). The germline CDR1 and CDR2 sequences are SGHRS and YFSETQ. V was clipped by 0 bases and J by 5 bases, with 20 bases between them. The CDR3 is 17 residues long. CDR3 coding DNA: TGCGCCAGCAGCTTGGAAGGGGCAGGGATGTTCGGGACTGAAGCTTTCTTT. Protein: CASSLEGAGMFGTEAFF.

The rearrangement links TRBV15 to TRBJ2-7, with TRBD2 matching over 9 bases. Trimming took 0 bases from V and 2 from J; bases not matched to a gene: 5. The germline CDR1 and CDR2 sequences are LNHNV and YYDKDF (reference sequence). This CDR3 region has 16 residues. CDR3 DNA: TGTGCCACCAGCAGAGATGTAATAGCGGGGGCCTACGAGCAGTACTTC. This translates into CATSRDVIAGAYEQYF.

V usage is TRBV5-1 and J usage is TRBJ1-2; D may be TRBD1 (6 bases). CDR3 length: 15 amino acids. Germline CDR1 SGHRS, CDR2 YFSETQ. Trimming left V 2 bases short and J 8 bases short, with 19 bases between. The chain's CDR3 is CASSFNPRGLWGYTF. In DNA, the CDR3 is TGCGCCAGCAGCTTTAACCCCAGGGGACTCTGGGGCTACACCTTC.

V gene TRBV9 combines with J gene TRBJ2-5, with 15 bases identical to TRBD2. In germline, CDR1 is SGDLS, CDR2 YYNGEE. Trimming removed 3 bases from V and 5 bases from J; junction bases left unmatched: 8. The CDR3 spans 17 residues. The CDR3 region is CASSAGLAGGSGETQYF. CDR3 coding DNA: TGTGCCAGCAGCGCGGGACTAGCGGGAGGAAGCGGGGAGACCCAGTACTTC.

This chain joins TRBV7-2 and TRBJ2-7, with 8 bases identical to TRBD2. Trimming removed 3 bases from V and 11 bases from J; junction bases left unmatched: 12. Per germline, CDR1 SGHTA and CDR2 FQGNSA. This CDR3 is built from 14 residues. CDR3 in amino acids: CASSFKASGGTKYF. The CDR3 nucleotides are TGTGCCAGCAGCTTCAAGGCCAGCGGGGGAACCAAGTACTTC.

The sample holds one count of this clone. The chain uses TRBV7-2 and TRBJ1-2; 10 bases map to TRBD1. Germline CDR1 and CDR2: SGHTA and FQGNSA. The length of the CDR3 is 14 residues. The V gene end was trimmed by 5 bases and the J gene end by 5 bases; junction bases not matched to a gene: 5. CDR3 bases: TGTGCCAGCAGCCGAGACAGGGGGCCATATGGCTACACCTTC. The encoded protein is CASSRDRGPYGYTF. Full variable domain (remainder filled in from reference TRBV7-2 and TRBJ1-2): GAGVSQSPSNKVTEKGKDVELRCDPISGHTALYWYRQSLGQGLEFLIYFQGNSAPDKSGLPSDRFSAERTGGSVSTLTIQRTQQEDSAVYLCASSRDRGPYGYTFGSGTRLTVV.

The chain has TRBV25-1 and TRBJ1-5; 7 nucleotides align to TRBD1. V trimming: 2 bases; J trimming: 6 bases; junction bases outside the gene matches: 4. This CDR3 has 14 residues. CDR1 is MGHDK, CDR2 SYGVNS, per germline. DNA for the CDR3: TGTGCCAGCAGTGAACAGGGGGAGAGTCAGCCCCAGCATTTT. It is translated as CASSEQGESQPQHF.

V gene TRBV19 combines with J gene TRBJ1-1, with a tentative D call TRBD1 (5 bases). The CDR3 contains 16 residues. Trimming left V 7 bases short and J 7 bases short, with 25 bases between. CDR1 and CDR2 (germline): LNHDA, SQIVND (reference sequence). The CDR3 DNA follows: TGTGCCAGTACCCCCGGGAGAGGGGCGAATCCCTATGAAGCTTTCTTT. Its protein product is CASTPGRGANPYEAFF.

In this sample, this clone turned up many times. The chain carries TRBV5-1 and TRBJ2-5, with D tentatively TRBD2 (6 bases). Trimming took 0 bases from V and 1 from J, leaving 10 bases between them. Germline CDR1 SGHRS, CDR2 YFSETQ. CDR3 length: 15 amino acids. The CDR3 region has the DNA TGCGCCAGCAGCTTGGCCCCAGCGGGCCAAGAGACCCAGTACTTC. Translation: CASSLAPAGQETQYF.

The chain joins TRBV30 to TRBJ2-7; D gene ambiguous. This CDR3 has 14 residues. V dropped 0 bases and J dropped 5 bases, with 14 bases sitting between them. In germline, CDR1 is GTSNPN, CDR2 SVGIG (reference sequence). This chain's CDR3 is CAWSVGGPRDEQYF. The CDR3 region has the DNA TGTGCCTGGAGTGTAGGTGGGCCTCGAGACGAGCAGTACTTC.